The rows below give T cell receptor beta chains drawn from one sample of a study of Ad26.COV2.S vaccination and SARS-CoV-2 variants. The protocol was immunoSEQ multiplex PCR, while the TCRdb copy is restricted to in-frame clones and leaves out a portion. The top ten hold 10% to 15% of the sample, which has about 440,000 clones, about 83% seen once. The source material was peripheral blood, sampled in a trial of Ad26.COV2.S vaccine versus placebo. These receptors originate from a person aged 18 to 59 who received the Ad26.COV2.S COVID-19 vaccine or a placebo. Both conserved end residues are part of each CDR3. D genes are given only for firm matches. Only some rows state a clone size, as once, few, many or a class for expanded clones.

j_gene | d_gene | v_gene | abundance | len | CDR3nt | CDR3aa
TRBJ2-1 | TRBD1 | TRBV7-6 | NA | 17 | TGTGCCAGCAGCTTAGGACAGGGCCGAAGCTCCTACAATGAGCAGTTCTTC | CASSLGQGRSSYNEQFF
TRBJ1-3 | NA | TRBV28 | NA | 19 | TGTGCCAGCAGTTTTGAGCGGTGGGGCAGACACCCCTCTGGAAACACCATATATTTT | CASSFERWGRHPSGNTIYF
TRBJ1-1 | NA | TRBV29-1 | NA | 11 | TGCAGCGCTTCAGGAGACACTGAAGCTTTCTTT | CSASGDTEAFF
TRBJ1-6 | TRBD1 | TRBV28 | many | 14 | TGTGCCAGCATCGCGACAGGGTGGTTCTCACCCCTCCACTTT | CASIATGWFSPLHF
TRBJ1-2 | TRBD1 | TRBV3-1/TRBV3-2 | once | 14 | TGTGCCAGCAGCCCTGGGACAGGGATCGGTGGCTACACCTTC | CASSPGTGIGGYTF
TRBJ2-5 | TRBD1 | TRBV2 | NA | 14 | TGTGCCACGACCGGACAGGGGGATTTGAAGACCCAGTACTTC | CATTGQGDLKTQYF
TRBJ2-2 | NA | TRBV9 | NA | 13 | TGTGCCAGCAGCGTAGACCCCACCGGGGAGCTGTTTTTT | CASSVDPTGELFF
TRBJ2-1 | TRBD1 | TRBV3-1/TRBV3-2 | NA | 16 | TGTGCCAGCAGCCAAGATAGAGGACAGGGGTTGGATGAGCAGTTCTTC | CASSQDRGQGLDEQFF
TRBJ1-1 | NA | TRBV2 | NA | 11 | TGTGCCAGCAGTGATTTACGAGAAGCTTTCTTT | CASSDLREAFF
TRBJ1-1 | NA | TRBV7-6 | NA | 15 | TGTGCCAGCAGCTTAGGCAGGGGCCGGAACACTGAAGCTTTCTTT | CASSLGRGRNTEAFF
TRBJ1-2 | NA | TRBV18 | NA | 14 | TGTGCCAGCTCTCCCACCCCGGACACCTATGGCTACACCTTC | CASSPTPDTYGYTF
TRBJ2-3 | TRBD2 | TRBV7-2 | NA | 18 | TGTGCCAGCAGCCCTATAGGACTAGCGGGGACAGGGTCAGATACGCAGTATTTT | CASSPIGLAGTGSDTQYF
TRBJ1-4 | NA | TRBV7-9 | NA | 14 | TGTGCCAGCAGCTATACAGGGACTAATGAAAAACTGTTTTTT | CASSYTGTNEKLFF
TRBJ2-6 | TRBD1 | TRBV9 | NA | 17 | TGTGCCAGCAGCCCCCGACAGGGTAGGACTGGGGCCAACGTCCTGACTTTC | CASSPRQGRTGANVLTF
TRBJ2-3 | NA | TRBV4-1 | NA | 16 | TGCGCCAGCAGCCAAACCCCCGGCCGTAGCACAGATACGCAGTATTTT | CASSQTPGRSTDTQYF
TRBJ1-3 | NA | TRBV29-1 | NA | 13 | TGCAGCGTTGATCAGGGAGATGGAAACACCATATATTTT | CSVDQGDGNTIYF
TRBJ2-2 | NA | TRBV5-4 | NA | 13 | TGTGCCAGCAGCTTGAGGGGCAGCGGGGAGCTGTTTTTT | CASSLRGSGELFF
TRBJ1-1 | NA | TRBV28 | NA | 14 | TGTGCCAGCAGTCCCTGGGGTCCGAACACTGAAGCTTTCTTT | CASSPWGPNTEAFF
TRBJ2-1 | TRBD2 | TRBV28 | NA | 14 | TGTGCCAGCAACCCCCCGGGGGGAAACAGCCCTCAGTTCTTC | CASNPPGGNSPQFF
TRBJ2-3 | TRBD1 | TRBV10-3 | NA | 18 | TGTGCCATCAGTGACTTACCCCCTGGACAGGGGCGCACAGATACGCAGTATTTT | CAISDLPPGQGRTDTQYF
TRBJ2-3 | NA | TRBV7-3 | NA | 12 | TGTGCCAGCAGCAAATTACGGGACTTGCAGTATTTT | CASSKLRDLQYF
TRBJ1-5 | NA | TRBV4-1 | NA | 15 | TGCGCCAGCAGCCTTCTTGACAGCTTGAATCAGCCCCAGCATTTT | CASSLLDSLNQPQHF
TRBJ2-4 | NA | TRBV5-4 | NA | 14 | TGTGCCAGCAGCTTGGCAGGGGCCAAAAACATTCAGTACTTC | CASSLAGAKNIQYF
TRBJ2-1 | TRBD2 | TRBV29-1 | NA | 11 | TGCAGCGTGTGGGGGGGCAATGAGCAGTTCTTC | CSVWGGNEQFF
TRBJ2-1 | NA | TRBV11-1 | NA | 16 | TGTGCCAGCAGCTTGGGGACCGGGACTCCCAACAATGAGCAGTTCTTC | CASSLGTGTPNNEQFF
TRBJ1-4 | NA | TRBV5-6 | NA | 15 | TGTGCCAGCAGCTTGATGGGTCCAGTTGGCGAAAAACTGTTTTTT | CASSLMGPVGEKLFF